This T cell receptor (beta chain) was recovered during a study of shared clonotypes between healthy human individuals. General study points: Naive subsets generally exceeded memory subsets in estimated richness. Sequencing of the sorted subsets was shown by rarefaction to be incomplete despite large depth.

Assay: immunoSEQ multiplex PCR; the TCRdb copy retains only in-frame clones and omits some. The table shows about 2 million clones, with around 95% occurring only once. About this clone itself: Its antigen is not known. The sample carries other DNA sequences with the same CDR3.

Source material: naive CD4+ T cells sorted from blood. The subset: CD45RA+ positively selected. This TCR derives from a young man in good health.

The CDR3 loop is CASSLRAGGPTDTQYF. CDR3 sequence (DNA): TGTGCCAGCAGCTTAAGGGCGGGAGGGCCCACAGATACGCAGTATTTT. The chain recombines TRBV7-2 with TRBJ2-3; 9 bases agree with TRBD2. Germline loops: CDR1 SGHTA, CDR2 FQGNSA. The CDR3 has 16 amino acids. The V and J ends lost 2 bases and 2 bases, in that order; junction bases with no gene match: 5.